This T cell receptor (beta chain) was found in a study of T cell responses to AZD1222 COVID-19 vaccine. Study-wide results and limits: Seropositive AZD1222 recipients at baseline numbered only 5 or 6. All repertoire sampling was performed exclusively after the peak T cell response.

As for this clone: Antigen unknown.

Germline CDR1 is SGDLS and CDR2 is YYNGEE. The CDR3 runs to 14 residues. Trimming cost V 0 bases and J 11 bases, with 15 bases left between them. The assay was immunoSEQ multiplex PCR, and TCRdb's table has in-frame clones only and misses some. The top ten hold under 2% of the sample, which has 120,000 to 150,000 clones, approximately 90% seen once. The source of this sequence is an adult who received the AZD1222 COVID-19 vaccine. V usage is TRBV9 and J usage is TRBJ2-1; D is possibly TRBD2 (5 bases). The material sequenced was peripheral blood, taken 28 days after the second AZD1222 dose. The CDR3 sequence: CASSVDPTASQQFF. As DNA, the CDR3 is TGTGCCAGCAGCGTAGATCCCACAGCTAGCCAGCAGTTCTTC.